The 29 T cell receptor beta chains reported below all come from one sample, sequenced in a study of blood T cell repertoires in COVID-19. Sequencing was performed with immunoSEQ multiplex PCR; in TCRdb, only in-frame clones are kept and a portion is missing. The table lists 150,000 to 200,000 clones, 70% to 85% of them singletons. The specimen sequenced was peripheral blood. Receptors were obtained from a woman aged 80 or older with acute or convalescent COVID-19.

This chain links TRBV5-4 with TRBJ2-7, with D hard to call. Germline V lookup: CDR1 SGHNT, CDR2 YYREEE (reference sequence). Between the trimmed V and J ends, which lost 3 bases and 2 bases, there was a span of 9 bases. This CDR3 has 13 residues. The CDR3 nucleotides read TGTGCCAGCAGCTCAGACACCGCCTACGAGCAGTACTTC. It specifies CASSSDTAYEQYF. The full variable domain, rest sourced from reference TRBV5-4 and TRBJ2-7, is ETGVTQSPTHLIKTRGQQVTLRCSSQSGHNTVSWYQQALGQGPQFIFQYYREEENGRGNFPPRFSGLQFPNYSSELNVNALELDDSALYLCASSSDTAYEQYFGPGTRLTVT.

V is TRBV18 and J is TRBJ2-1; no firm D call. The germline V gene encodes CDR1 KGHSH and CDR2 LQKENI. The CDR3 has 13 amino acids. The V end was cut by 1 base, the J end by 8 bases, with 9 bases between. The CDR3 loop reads CASSPRPTDEQFF. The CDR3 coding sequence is TGTGCCAGCTCACCACGTCCCACTGATGAGCAGTTCTTC.

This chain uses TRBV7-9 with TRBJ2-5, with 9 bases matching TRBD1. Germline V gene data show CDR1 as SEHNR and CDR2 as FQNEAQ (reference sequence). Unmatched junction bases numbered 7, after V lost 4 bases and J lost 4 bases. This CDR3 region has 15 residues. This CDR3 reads CASSSGGTGLETQYF. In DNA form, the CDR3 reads TGTGCCAGCAGCTCCGGGGGGACAGGGTTAGAGACCCAGTACTTC.

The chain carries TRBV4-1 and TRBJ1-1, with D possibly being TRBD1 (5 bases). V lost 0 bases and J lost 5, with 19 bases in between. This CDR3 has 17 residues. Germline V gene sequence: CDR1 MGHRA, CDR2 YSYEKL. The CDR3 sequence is CASSQDVNAGEQTEAFF. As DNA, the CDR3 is TGCGCCAGCAGCCAAGATGTCAATGCGGGGGAACAGACTGAAGCTTTCTTT.

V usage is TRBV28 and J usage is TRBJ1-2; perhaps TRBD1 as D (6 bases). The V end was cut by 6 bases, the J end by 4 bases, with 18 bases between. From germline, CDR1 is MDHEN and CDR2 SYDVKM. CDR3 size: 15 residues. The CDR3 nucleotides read TGTGCCAGCAGGGGATGGGGAACAGGGACCTATGGCTACACCTTC. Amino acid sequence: CASRGWGTGTYGYTF.

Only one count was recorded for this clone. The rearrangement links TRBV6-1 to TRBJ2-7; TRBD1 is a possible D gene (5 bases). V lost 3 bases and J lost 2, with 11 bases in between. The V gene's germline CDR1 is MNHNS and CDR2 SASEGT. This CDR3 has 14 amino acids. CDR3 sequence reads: CASSDRVITYEQYF. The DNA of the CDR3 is TGTGCCAGCAGTGACAGGGTCATCACCTACGAGCAGTACTTC.

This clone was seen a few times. The CDR3 region has the DNA TGTGCTAGTGGTGCTCGAACGGGACTAGCGCTCTCCTACGAGCAGTACTTC. Translating it yields CASGARTGLALSYEQYF. The chain is built from TRBV12-5 and TRBJ2-7; 10 bases are a match to TRBD2. V trimming: 5 bases; J trimming: 0 bases; junction bases outside the gene matches: 10. This CDR3 is built from 17 residues. The V gene's germline CDR1 is LGHNT and CDR2 FRNRAP.

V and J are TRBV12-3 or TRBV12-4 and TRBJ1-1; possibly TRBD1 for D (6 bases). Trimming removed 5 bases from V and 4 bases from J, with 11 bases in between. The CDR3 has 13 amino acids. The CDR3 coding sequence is TGTGCCAGCAGTCCGTTCAGGGGCACTGAAGCTTTCTTT. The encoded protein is CASSPFRGTEAFF.

The DNA for the CDR3 is TGCGCCAGCAAAAGCGGGATGTCCGCAGATACGCAGTATTTT. It encodes CASKSGMSADTQYF. V gene TRBV5-1 combines with J gene TRBJ2-3, with TRBD2 matching over 7 bases. Germline lookup yields CDR1 SGHRS and CDR2 YFSETQ. The CDR3 runs 14 residues. Trimming at V came to 6 bases and at J to 4 bases, leaving 8 bases not matched to a gene.

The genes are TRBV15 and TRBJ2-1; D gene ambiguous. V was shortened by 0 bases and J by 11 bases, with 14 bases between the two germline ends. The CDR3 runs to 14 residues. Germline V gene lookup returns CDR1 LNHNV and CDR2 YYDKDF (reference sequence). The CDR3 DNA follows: TGTGCCACCAGCAGAGAAGCCACAGCTAAACAGCAGTTCTTC. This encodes CATSREATAKQQFF.

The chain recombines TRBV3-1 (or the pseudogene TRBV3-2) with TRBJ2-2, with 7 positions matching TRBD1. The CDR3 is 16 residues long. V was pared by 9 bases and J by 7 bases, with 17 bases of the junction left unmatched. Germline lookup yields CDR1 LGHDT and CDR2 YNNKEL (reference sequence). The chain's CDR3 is CASLPRTGSRGGELFF. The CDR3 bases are TGTGCCAGTCTCCCACGGACAGGCTCGAGGGGCGGGGAGCTGTTTTTT.

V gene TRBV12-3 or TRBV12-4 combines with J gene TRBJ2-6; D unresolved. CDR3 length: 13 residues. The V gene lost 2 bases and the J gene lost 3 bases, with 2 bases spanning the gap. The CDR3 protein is CASSLHGANVLTF. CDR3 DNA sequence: TGTGCCAGCAGTTTACATGGGGCCAACGTCCTGACTTTC.

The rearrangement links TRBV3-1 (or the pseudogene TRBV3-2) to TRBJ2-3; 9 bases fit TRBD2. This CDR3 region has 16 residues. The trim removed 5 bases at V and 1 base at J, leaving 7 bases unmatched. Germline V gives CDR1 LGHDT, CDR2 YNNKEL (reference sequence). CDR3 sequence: CASSSPQREGTDTQYF. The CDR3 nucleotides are TGTGCCAGCAGCTCCCCCCAGCGGGAGGGCACAGATACGCAGTATTTT.

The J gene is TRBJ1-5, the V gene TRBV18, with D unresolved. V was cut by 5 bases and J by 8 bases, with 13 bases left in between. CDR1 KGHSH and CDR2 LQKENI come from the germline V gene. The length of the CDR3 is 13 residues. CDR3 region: CASSTDREEPQHF. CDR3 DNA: TGTGCCAGCTCAACGGACCGGGAGGAGCCCCAGCATTTT.

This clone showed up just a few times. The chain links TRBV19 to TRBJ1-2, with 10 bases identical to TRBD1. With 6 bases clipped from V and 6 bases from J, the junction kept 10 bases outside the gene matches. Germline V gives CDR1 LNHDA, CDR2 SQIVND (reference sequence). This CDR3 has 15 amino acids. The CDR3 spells CASSETGGRRDGYTF. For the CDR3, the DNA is TGTGCCAGTAGCGAGACAGGGGGCAGACGCGATGGCTACACCTTC.

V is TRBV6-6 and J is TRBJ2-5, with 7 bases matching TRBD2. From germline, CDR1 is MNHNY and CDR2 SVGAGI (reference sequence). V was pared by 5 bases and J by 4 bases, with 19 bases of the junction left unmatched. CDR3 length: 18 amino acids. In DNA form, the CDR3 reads TGTGCCAGCAGTCCCCGGGCTAGCGGTTACATGGGTGGAGAGACCCAGTACTTC. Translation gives CASSPRASGYMGGETQYF.

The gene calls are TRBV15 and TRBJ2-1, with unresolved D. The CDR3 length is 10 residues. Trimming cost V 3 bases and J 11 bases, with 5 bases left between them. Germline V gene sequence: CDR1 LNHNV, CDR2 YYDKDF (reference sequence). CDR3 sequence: CATSSTKQFF. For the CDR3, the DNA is TGTGCCACCAGCAGCACTAAGCAGTTCTTC.

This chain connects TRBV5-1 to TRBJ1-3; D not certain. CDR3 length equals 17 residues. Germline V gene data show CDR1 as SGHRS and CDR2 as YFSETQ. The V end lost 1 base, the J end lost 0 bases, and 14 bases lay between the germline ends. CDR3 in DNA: TGCGCCAGCAGCTTGATACAGCCAAGCACCTCTGGAAACACCATATATTTT. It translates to CASSLIQPSTSGNTIYF.

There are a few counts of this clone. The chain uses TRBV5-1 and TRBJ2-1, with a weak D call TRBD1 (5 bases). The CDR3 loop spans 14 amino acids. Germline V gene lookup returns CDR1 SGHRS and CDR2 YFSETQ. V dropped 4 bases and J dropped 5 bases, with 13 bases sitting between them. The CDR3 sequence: CASSANQGNNEQFF. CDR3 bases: TGCGCCAGCAGCGCGAATCAGGGAAACAATGAGCAGTTCTTC.

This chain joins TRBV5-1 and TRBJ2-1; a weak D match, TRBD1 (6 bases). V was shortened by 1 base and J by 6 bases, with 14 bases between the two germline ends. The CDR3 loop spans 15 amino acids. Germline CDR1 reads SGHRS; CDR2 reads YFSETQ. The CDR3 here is CASSLYGGSSNEQFF. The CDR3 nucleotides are TGCGCCAGCAGCTTGTATGGGGGCTCTTCCAATGAGCAGTTCTTC. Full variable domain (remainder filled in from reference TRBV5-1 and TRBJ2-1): KAGVTQTPRYLIKTRGQQVTLSCSPISGHRSVSWYQQTPGQGLQFLFEYFSETQRNKGNFPGRFSGRQFSNSRSEMNVSTLELGDSALYLCASSLYGGSSNEQFFGPGTRLTVL.

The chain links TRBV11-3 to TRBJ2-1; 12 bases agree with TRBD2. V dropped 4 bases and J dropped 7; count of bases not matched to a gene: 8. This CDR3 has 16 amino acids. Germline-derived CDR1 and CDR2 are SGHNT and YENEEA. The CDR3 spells CASSSASGRARNEQFF. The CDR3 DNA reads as TGTGCCAGCAGCTCGGCTAGCGGGAGGGCCAGGAATGAGCAGTTCTTC. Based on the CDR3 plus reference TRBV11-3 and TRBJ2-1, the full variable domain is EAGVVQSPRYKIIEKKQPVAFWCNPISGHNTLYWYLQNLGQGPELLIRYENEEAVDDSQLPKDRFSAERLKGVDSTLKIQPAELGDSAVYLCASSSASGRARNEQFFGPGTRLTVL.

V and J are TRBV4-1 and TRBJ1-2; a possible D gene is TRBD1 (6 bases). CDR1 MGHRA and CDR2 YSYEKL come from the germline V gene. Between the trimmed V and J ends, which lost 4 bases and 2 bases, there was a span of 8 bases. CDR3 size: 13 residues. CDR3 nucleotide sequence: TGCGCCAGCAGCCCGGACAGCAACTATGGCTACACCTTC. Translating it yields CASSPDSNYGYTF.

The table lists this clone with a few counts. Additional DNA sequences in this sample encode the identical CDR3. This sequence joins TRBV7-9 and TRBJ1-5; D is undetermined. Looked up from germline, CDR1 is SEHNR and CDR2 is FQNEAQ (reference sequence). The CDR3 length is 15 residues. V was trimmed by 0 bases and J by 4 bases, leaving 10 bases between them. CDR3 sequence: CASSLAGGRNQPQHF. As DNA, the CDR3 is TGTGCCAGCAGCTTAGCCGGTGGGAGGAATCAGCCCCAGCATTTT.

CDR3 protein: CASSTQEGSPLHF. CDR3 coding DNA: TGTGCCAGCAGTACCCAGGAGGGATCACCCCTCCACTTT. The J gene is TRBJ1-6, the V gene TRBV12-3 or TRBV12-4; D is uncertain. Deletions cut 5 bases from V and 10 bases from J, with 12 bases between. The CDR3 consists of 13 residues.

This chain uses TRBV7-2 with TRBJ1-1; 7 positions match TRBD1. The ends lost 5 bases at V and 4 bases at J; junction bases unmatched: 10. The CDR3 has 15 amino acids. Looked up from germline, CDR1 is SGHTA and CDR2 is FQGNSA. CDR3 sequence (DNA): TGTGCCAGCAGCCCGAGGACAGGTTATGGCACTGAAGCTTTCTTT. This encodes CASSPRTGYGTEAFF.

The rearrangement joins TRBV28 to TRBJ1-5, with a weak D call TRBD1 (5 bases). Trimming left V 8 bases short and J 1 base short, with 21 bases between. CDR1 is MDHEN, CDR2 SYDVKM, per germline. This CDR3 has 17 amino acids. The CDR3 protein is CASLPTDNLLSNQPQHF. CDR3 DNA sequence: TGTGCCAGCCTCCCGACAGACAACCTTTTAAGCAATCAGCCCCAGCATTTT. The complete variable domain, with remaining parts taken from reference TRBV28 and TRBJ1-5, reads DVKVTQSSRYLVKRTGEKVFLECVQDMDHENMFWYRQDPGLGLRLIYFSYDVKMKEKGDIPEGYSVSREKKERFSLILESASTNQTSMYLCASLPTDNLLSNQPQHFGDGTRLSIL.

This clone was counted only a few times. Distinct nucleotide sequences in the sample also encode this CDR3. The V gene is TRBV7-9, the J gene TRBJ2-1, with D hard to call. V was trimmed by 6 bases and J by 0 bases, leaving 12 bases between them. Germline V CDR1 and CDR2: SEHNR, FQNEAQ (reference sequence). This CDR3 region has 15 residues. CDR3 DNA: TGTGCCAGCAGTTTACCTAGAGACTCCTACAATGAGCAGTTCTTC. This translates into CASSLPRDSYNEQFF.

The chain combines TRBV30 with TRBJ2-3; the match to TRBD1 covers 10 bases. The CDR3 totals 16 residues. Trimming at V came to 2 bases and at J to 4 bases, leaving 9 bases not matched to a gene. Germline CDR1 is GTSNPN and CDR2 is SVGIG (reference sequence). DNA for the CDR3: TGTGCCTGGAGTCCTCCGGGACAGGGGTTCCCAGATACGCAGTATTTT. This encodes CAWSPPGQGFPDTQYF.

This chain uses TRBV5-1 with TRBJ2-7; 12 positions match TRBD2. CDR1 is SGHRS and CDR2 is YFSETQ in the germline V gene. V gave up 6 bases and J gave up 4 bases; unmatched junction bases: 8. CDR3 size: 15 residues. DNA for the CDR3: TGCGCCAGCAAACTTCGACTAGCGGGAGCTTACGAGCAGTACTTC. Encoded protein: CASKLRLAGAYEQYF.